This TCR beta chain was obtained from a study of T cells in Graves' hyperthyroidism and ophthalmopathy (dated by TCRdb to about 2019). About the full investigation: Peripheral blood samples were taken at initial diagnosis, before any treatment was given. In addition, the study compared T-cell repertoires in thyroid tissue and in blood from roughly six Graves' hyperthyroidism patients. Whether ophthalmopathy could be predicted prospectively was tested in an independent validation cohort made up of about 18 hyperthyroidism patients plus 17 patients who later progressed to ophthalmopathy. The 100 discovery patients were randomly split 7:3 into training and test sets. To identify distinguishing TCR V-J signatures, a discovery cohort of 90 to 100 patients was used, comprising some 43 with Graves' ophthalmopathy and around 57 with stable Graves' hyperthyroidism. The paper describes TCR Vbeta CDR3 sequencing of 120 to 150 peripheral blood samples, made up of 43 ophthalmopathy patients, approximately 76 hyperthyroidism patients and roughly 17 progressor patients. After sampling, hyperthyroidism patients received methimazole starting at 30 mg daily, and ophthalmopathy patients received high-dose intravenous methylprednisolone. The paper's findings and limits, for the study overall: Most expanded thyroid clonotypes (frequency above 0.001) were also found in blood, which suggests that blood repertoires may mirror thyroid immune responses. Ophthalmopathy was separated from stable hyperthyroidism by a 13 V-J signature model, with around 90% sensitivity and around 81% specificity obtained in cross-validation and 80%/75% obtained in testing. Sample size was not statistically predetermined, and investigators were not blinded to group allocation. In validation, the model predicted progression to ophthalmopathy with roughly 66% sensitivity and approximately 74% specificity, a median of approximately 6.7 months before onset.

The TCR beta CDR3 regions were amplified from RNA transcripts. The TCR CDR3 was subjected to a first round of RT-PCR using the HTBI primer set and the Qiagen OneStep RT-PCR kit. Libraries were constructed in a second round of multiplex PCR, after which size selection and purification were carried out. Sequencing of the libraries was done on an Illumina HiSeq2000 using paired-end 100 bp reads. The study's own analysis went as follows. Raw data were processed with SOAPnuke, discarding reads with adapters, uncalled bases, mean Phred below 15, or no exact constant-primer or identifier match. High-quality paired reads were merged using COPE v1.2.5, and each unique nucleotide sequence was defined as a clonotype. Clonotypes were aligned to IMGT TRBV, TRBD and TRBJ reference segments using MiTCR v1.1. Only V-J combinations with frequency above 0.0001, covering about 99% of repertoires, were analysed. A TCS score was defined as the ratio between F50 (clonal expansion) and ExV (chaos), using BLOSUM62-based TCRdist between CDR3 peptides within each V-J. Welch's t-statistics and random forest reduced 500 to 650 V-J features to fewer than 15, which were used in a naive Bayes classifier (R e1071). TCRdb trimmed the raw reads at Q25, called clones with MiXCR and kept productive beta chains. Entries are consolidated by CDR3 protein sequence, retaining the most common genes and DNA. TCRdb's processing, not the study's, gives the V and J calls here. This sample holds about 330,000 distinct CDR3 sequences; about 13% were observed only once. Roughly 35% of the sample is in the top ten clones.

Measured from the cysteine to the phenylalanine, the CDR3 is 14 residues long. Just the 42-base CDR3 DNA is kept, in frame starting at base 1. The junction carries 10 bases between V and J, which are trimmed by 3 bases and 1 base respectively. CDR1 and CDR2 are drawn from the germline V gene (reference sequence): SGHKS, YYEKEE. This clonotype was seen many times. This clone's antigen is unknown. Per-base quality was not reported, and no clone a single base away is much larger than it. Ophthalmopathy patients had moderately to severely active disease, with a Clinical Activity Score of 3 or more, a NOSPECS grade of 4 or more, and a disease duration of less than 3 months. Exclusion was applied to patients with uncontrolled infections, other autoimmune diseases, pregnancy or lactation. Diagnoses were established on the basis of clinical symptoms, serum thyroxine and TRAb, thyroid ultrasound, and orbital computed tomography. PBMCs were isolated from about 9.1 ml of fresh peripheral blood by Ficoll-Paque density gradient centrifugation. Total RNA was extracted using Trizol reagent, and RNA quality was assessed on an Agilent 2100 Bioanalyzer.

The receptor was isolated from a woman in her forties with Graves' ophthalmopathy. The chain uses TRBV5-5 and TRBJ1-1, with TRBD1 tentatively as D gene (6 bases match). Sequences were obtained from blood. The CDR3 protein sequence reads: CASSWYRENTEAFF. DNA sequence: TGTGCCAGCAGCTGGTACAGGGAGAACACTGAAGCTTTCTTT.